This TCR beta chain was captured in a study of long-term antiretroviral therapy in people with HIV. Assay version v3.0 of immunoSEQ was used, and it was run at survey level. Profiling relied on immunoSEQ multiplex PCR, and the TCRdb table lists in-frame clones only, not all of them. The sample consists of 19,000 or so clones, around 74% of them appearing once. CDR1 is LGHNA, CDR2 YNFKEQ, per germline. The CDR3 has 16 amino acids. V lost 4 bases, J lost 4 bases, and 14 bases lay in between. The study drew at least one pre-ART and at least two post-ART PBMC samples from every donor. Each HIV participant was treated in the United States.

This chain joins TRBV4-2 and TRBJ1-6, with D possibly being TRBD1 (6 bases). The sample in question was unsorted PBMCs, obtained at the start of antiretroviral therapy. This TCR came from a man aged 25 to 40 with HIV. The DNA of the CDR3 is TGTGCCAGCAGCCCAGGGGTGGGAGGATATAATTCACCCCTCCACTTT. Amino acids: CASSPGVGGYNSPLHF.